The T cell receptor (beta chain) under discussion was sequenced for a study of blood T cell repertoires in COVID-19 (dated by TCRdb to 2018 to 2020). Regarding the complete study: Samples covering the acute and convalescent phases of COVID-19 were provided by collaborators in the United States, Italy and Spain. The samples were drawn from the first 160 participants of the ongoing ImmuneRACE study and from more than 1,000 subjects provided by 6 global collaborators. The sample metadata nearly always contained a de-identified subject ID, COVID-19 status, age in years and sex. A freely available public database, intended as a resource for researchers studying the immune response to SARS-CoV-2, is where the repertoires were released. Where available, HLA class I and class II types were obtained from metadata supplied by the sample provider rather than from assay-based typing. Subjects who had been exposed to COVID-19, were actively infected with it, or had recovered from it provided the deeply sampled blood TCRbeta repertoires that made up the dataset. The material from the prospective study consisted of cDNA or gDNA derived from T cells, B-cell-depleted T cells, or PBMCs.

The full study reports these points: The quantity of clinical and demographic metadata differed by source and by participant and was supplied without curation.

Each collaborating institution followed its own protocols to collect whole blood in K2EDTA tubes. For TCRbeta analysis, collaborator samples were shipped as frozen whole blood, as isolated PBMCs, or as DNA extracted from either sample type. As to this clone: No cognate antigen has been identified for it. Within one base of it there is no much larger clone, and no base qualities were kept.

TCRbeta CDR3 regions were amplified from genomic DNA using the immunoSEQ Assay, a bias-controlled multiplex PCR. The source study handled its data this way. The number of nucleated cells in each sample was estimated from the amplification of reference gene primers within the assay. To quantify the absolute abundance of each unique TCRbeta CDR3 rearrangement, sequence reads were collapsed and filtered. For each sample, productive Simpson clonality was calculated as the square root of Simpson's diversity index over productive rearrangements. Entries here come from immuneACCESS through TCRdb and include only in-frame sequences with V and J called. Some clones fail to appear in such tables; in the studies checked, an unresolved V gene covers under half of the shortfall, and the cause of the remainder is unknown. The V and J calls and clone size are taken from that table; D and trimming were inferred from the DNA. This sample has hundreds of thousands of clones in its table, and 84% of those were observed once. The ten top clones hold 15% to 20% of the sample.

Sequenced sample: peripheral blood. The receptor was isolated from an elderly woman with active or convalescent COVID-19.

The CDR3 region has the sequence CASSENGGEETQYF. The nucleotide sequence is TGTGCCAGCAGTGAAAATGGGGGGGAAGAGACCCAGTACTTC. This receptor chain uses TRBV2 and TRBJ2-5, and 7 junctional nucleotides match TRBD2. V is pruned by 2 bases and J by 3 bases, leaving 3 bases of the junction without a gene match. Inclusive of the bounding cysteine and phenylalanine, the CDR3 is 14 residues long. Just CDR3 DNA is preserved here, 42 bases in frame from base 1. According to the germline V gene, CDR1 reads SNHLY and CDR2 reads FYNNEI.